A single sample gave rise to the 26 T cell receptor beta chains below, sequenced in a study of blood T cell repertoires in COVID-19. The repertoire was sequenced with immunoSEQ multiplex PCR; TCRdb's copy has only in-frame clones and lacks some. Among some 83,000 clones listed, over 85% were seen once. Sequencing input: peripheral blood. The source is a man over 45 with acute or convalescent COVID-19.

This chain links TRBV3-1 (or the pseudogene TRBV3-2) with TRBJ1-2, with D hard to call. The germline V gene encodes CDR1 LGHDT and CDR2 YNNKEL (reference sequence). Trimming stripped 1 base from V and 4 bases from J, with 13 bases between. The CDR3 is 15 amino acids. The CDR3 loop reads CASSQGLRVFYGYTF. CDR3 nucleotides: TGTGCCAGCAGCCAAGGTCTAAGAGTCTTCTATGGCTACACCTTC.

This sequence joins TRBV28 and TRBJ2-1; 9 bases are a match to TRBD2. With V trimmed by 7 bases and J by 6 bases, 4 bases remained unmatched. In germline, CDR1 is MDHEN, CDR2 SYDVKM. This CDR3 is built from 13 residues. CDR3 DNA: TGTGCCAGCAAACTAGCGGGCCCCAATGAGCAGTTCTTC. It encodes CASKLAGPNEQFF.

This clone was seen just once. The chain combines TRBV7-2 with TRBJ1-5; a weak D match, TRBD1 (6 bases). The CDR3 runs to 14 residues. The ends were cut back, 4 bases at V and 4 bases at J, with 11 bases in the middle. Germline V gene sequence: CDR1 SGHTA, CDR2 FQGNSA. The CDR3 is CASSYFTGNQPQHF. The CDR3 DNA reads TGTGCCAGCAGCTATTTTACAGGGAATCAGCCCCAGCATTTT.

The chain couples TRBV28 to TRBJ2-5; D might be TRBD2 (6 bases). Germline CDR1 is MDHEN and CDR2 is SYDVKM. The CDR3 loop spans 16 amino acids. V shed 3 bases and J shed 4 bases, with 18 bases lying between them. The CDR3 DNA reads TGTGCCAGCAGTTTCTCTGGCGTGGGAGGAGGAGAGACCCAGTACTTC. Residues: CASSFSGVGGGETQYF.

The genes are TRBV3-1 (or the pseudogene TRBV3-2) and TRBJ1-6; 7 bases align to TRBD1. Germline lookup yields CDR1 LGHDT and CDR2 YNNKEL (reference sequence). The V segment lost 1 base and the J segment 10 bases; nucleotides outside the gene matches: 7. The length of the CDR3 is 15 residues. This chain's CDR3 is CASSQVFSGGSPLHF. DNA for the CDR3: TGTGCCAGCAGCCAAGTCTTTTCAGGGGGGTCACCCCTCCACTTT.

The chain employs TRBV21-1 and TRBJ1-4; the table calls TRBD1, which could not be checked here. TRBV21-1 is flagged as a pseudogene. This CDR3 is built from 16 residues. The CDR3 sequence: CASSNRTGGSNEKLFF. The CDR3 nucleotides read TGTGCCAGCAGCAACCGCACAGGGGGATCTAATGAAAAACTGTTTTTT.

CDR3 DNA sequence: TGTGCCACCAGTGACATAGGGTCGGGGATCTATGGCTACACCTTC. This translates into CATSDIGSGIYGYTF. The chain uses TRBV24-1 and TRBJ1-2, with D uncertain. CDR1 is KGHDR and CDR2 is SFDVKD in the germline V gene. Trimming took 4 bases from V and 4 from J, leaving 15 bases between them. This CDR3 has 15 residues.

The V and J genes are TRBV12-3 or TRBV12-4 and TRBJ1-1; 7 nucleotides line up with TRBD1. The CDR3 length is 13 residues. V gave up 5 bases and J gave up 3 bases; unmatched junction bases: 3. CDR3 protein: CASSRDRYTEAFF. The CDR3 nucleotides are TGTGCCAGCAGTAGGGACAGATACACTGAAGCTTTCTTT.

This CDR3 reads CATSRRGIGNYGYTF. Here the CDR3 DNA reads TGTGCCACCAGCAGAAGGGGGATTGGAAACTATGGCTACACCTTC. The rearrangement joins TRBV15 to TRBJ1-2; the D gene is possibly TRBD1 (6 bases). This CDR3 is 15 amino acids long. Trimming shortened V by 2 bases and J by 2 bases, and 12 bases separated the two germline ends. Germline values: CDR1 LNHNV, CDR2 YYDKDF (reference sequence).

The rearrangement joins TRBV12-3 or TRBV12-4 to TRBJ1-5, with D unclear. This CDR3 spans 13 amino acids. V dropped 3 bases and J dropped 6 bases, with 9 bases sitting between them. The CDR3 nucleotides are TGTGCCAGCAGTTTTGGGCAGCTTCAGCCCCAGCATTTT. Translation: CASSFGQLQPQHF.

The CDR3 coding sequence is TGTGCCAGCAGCTTATTGCGAGGCTATGGCTACACCTTC. Protein: CASSLLRGYGYTF. The chain links TRBV11-2 to TRBJ1-2; no firm D call. This CDR3 contains 13 residues. CDR1 and CDR2 (germline): SGHAT, FQNNGV. V was cut by 2 bases and J by 4 bases, with 8 bases left in between.

The J gene is TRBJ2-1, the V gene TRBV4-1; 7 bases match TRBD1. Germline loops: CDR1 MGHRA, CDR2 YSYEKL. The CDR3 consists of 16 residues. V lost 4 bases, J lost 0 bases, and 6 bases stayed unmatched. CDR3 residues: CASSPYRGSSYNEQFF. CDR3 bases: TGCGCCAGCAGCCCCTACAGGGGTAGCTCCTACAATGAGCAGTTCTTC.

The V call is TRBV2, the J call TRBJ1-3; 11 bases are a match to TRBD1. Germline CDR1 is SNHLY and CDR2 is FYNNEI. The V segment lost 4 bases and the J segment 4 bases; nucleotides outside the gene matches: 3. CDR3 length: 15 residues. The CDR3 sequence is CASSADRGQGNTIYF. The CDR3 bases are TGTGCCAGCAGTGCGGACAGGGGGCAAGGAAACACCATATATTTT.

This clone has only one observation. The chain carries TRBV4-1 and TRBJ1-3, with a tentative D call TRBD1 (6 bases). V lost 3 bases to trimming and J lost 4 bases, with 13 bases between them. The CDR3 spans 15 residues. CDR1 and CDR2 from the germline V gene are MGHRA and YSYEKL. The CDR3 spells CASSQGRDIGNTIYF. CDR3 coding DNA: TGCGCCAGCAGCCAGGGCCGGGACATAGGAAACACCATATATTTT.

The chain carries TRBV6-5 and TRBJ2-2, with D tentatively TRBD1 (7 bases). Germline CDR1 and CDR2: MNHEY and SVGAGI. Between the trimmed V and J ends, which lost 8 bases and 9 bases, there was a span of 13 bases. This CDR3 is built from 12 residues. The CDR3 region has the DNA TGTGCCAGCCAGGGGGGATACTGGGAGCTGTTTTTT. Protein product: CASQGGYWELFF.

V is TRBV18 and J is TRBJ2-1; 11 positions agree with TRBD1. Per the germline V gene, CDR1 is KGHSH and CDR2 is LQKENI. The CDR3 extends over 18 amino acids. V lost 0 bases and J lost 1; bases outside the gene matches: 5. This chain's CDR3 is CASSPPGDRGVSYNEQFF. The CDR3 DNA follows: TGTGCCAGCTCACCACCGGGGGACAGGGGGGTATCCTACAATGAGCAGTTCTTC.

The sample holds one count of this clone. CDR3 sequence: CASSPLQVGSYNEQFF. The CDR3 nucleotides read TGTGCCAGTAGTCCTTTACAGGTTGGCTCCTACAATGAGCAGTTCTTC. This rearrangement joins TRBV19 to TRBJ2-1; TRBD1 is a possible D gene (5 bases). The CDR3 runs to 16 residues. V lost 5 bases and J lost 0, with 14 bases in between. Germline assignment: CDR1 LNHDA and CDR2 SQIVND (reference sequence).

This chain joins TRBV19 and TRBJ1-5, with TRBD1 as a possible D gene (5 bases). Germline CDR1 LNHDA, CDR2 SQIVND (reference sequence). Between the trimmed V and J ends, which lost 3 bases and 5 bases, there was a span of 14 bases. CDR3 length equals 15 residues. Here the CDR3 DNA reads TGTGCCAGTAGTATTGTCTTGGGGGGAGATCAGCCCCAGCATTTT. Translated, it gives CASSIVLGGDQPQHF. The full variable domain, in which reference TRBV19 and TRBJ1-5 provide the parts outside the CDR3, is DGGITQSPKYLFRKEGQNVTLSCEQNLNHDAMYWYRQDPGQGLRLIYYSQIVNDFQKGDIAEGYSVSREKKESFPLTVTSAQKNPTAFYLCASSIVLGGDQPQHFGDGTRLSIL.

The table lists this clone with a count of one. J is TRBJ1-5 and V is TRBV5-6; TRBD1 agrees at 7 bases. V dropped 6 bases and J dropped 1; count of bases not matched to a gene: 10. Germline loops: CDR1 SGHDT, CDR2 YYEEEE. The CDR3 is made up of 16 amino acids. CDR3 loop: CASTLHRGRSNQPQHF. The DNA of the CDR3 is TGTGCCAGCACCCTTCACAGGGGCCGCAGCAATCAGCCCCAGCATTTT.

J is TRBJ2-3 and V is TRBV5-4; 7 bases match TRBD1. This CDR3 has 16 amino acids. Germline values: CDR1 SGHNT, CDR2 YYREEE (reference sequence). V was pared by 5 bases and J by 2 bases, with 11 bases of the junction left unmatched. DNA of the CDR3: TGTGCCAGCAGTAAGGCCGGGACAGAATTCACAGATACGCAGTATTTT. Translated: CASSKAGTEFTDTQYF.

This chain joins TRBV27 and TRBJ2-2; TRBD1 is a possible D gene (5 bases). Germline assignment: CDR1 MNHEY and CDR2 SMNVEV (reference sequence). The V and J ends lost 6 bases and 0 bases respectively, with 11 bases between them. CDR3 length: 15 amino acids. The DNA of the CDR3 is TGTGCCAGCAGAAGACAGATCGCGAACACCGGGGAGCTGTTTTTT. Its translation: CASRRQIANTGELFF.

The CDR3 is CASSEYWGGAGETQYF. For the CDR3, the DNA is TGTGCCAGCAGTGAATATTGGGGGGGCGCCGGGGAGACCCAGTACTTC. The chain links TRBV25-1 to TRBJ2-5; TRBD2 is a possible D gene (7 bases). Germline assignment: CDR1 MGHDK and CDR2 SYGVNS. The V and J ends lost 0 bases and 5 bases respectively, with 16 bases between them. This CDR3 is 16 amino acids long.

The DNA of the CDR3 is TGTGCCAGCAGCTCGTTGTGGGGGCTGTCCTACGAGCAGTACGTC. This sequence encodes CASSSLWGLSYEQYV. The chain carries TRBV5-6 and TRBJ2-7; the D gene is possibly TRBD1 (6 bases). CDR3 size: 15 residues. Trimming stripped 3 bases from V and 1 base from J, with 14 bases between. Germline values: CDR1 SGHDT, CDR2 YYEEEE.

CDR3 loop: CASSYSTQGHEQYV. CDR3 coding DNA: TGTGCCAGCAGTTACTCGACGCAGGGGCACGAGCAGTACGTC. This chain joins TRBV6-5 and TRBJ2-7, with D possibly matching TRBD1 (6 bases). Trimming left V 0 bases short and J 5 bases short, with 11 bases between. The CDR3 is 14 residues long. Germline V lookup: CDR1 MNHEY, CDR2 SVGAGI.

The rearrangement uses TRBV4-3 and TRBJ2-3, with 12 bases fitting TRBD1. This CDR3 spans 18 amino acids. Losses at the gene ends were 0 bases for V and 4 bases for J; bases not matched to a gene: 8. Germline V gene lookup returns CDR1 LGHNA and CDR2 YSLEER. CDR3 DNA sequence: TGCGCCAGCAGCCAAGATTTTACGGGACAGGGGGCGTCAGATACGCAGTATTTT. This encodes CASSQDFTGQGASDTQYF.

The chain couples TRBV5-1 to TRBJ1-1; D is possibly TRBD1 (6 bases). V was shortened by 4 bases and J by 5 bases, with 18 bases between the two germline ends. CDR3 length: 15 residues. Germline lookup yields CDR1 SGHRS and CDR2 YFSETQ. The CDR3, as DNA: TGCGCCAGCAGCGGCCAGCGGGGAGGGGGGACTGAAGCTTTCTTT. Residues: CASSGQRGGGTEAFF.